This T cell receptor (beta chain) was identified during a study of long-term antiretroviral therapy in people with HIV (dated by TCRdb to the early 2020s). About the study as a whole: Collection of the earliest samples took place about a decade ahead of the 2015 WHO recommendation for immediate ART, at a time when ART was typically delayed until CD4 counts fell. A retrospective serial study tested whether ART initiation and durable HIV suppression were associated with changes in peripheral blood TRB repertoire composition and diversity. A total of 192 cryopreserved PBMC samples were contributed to the cohort by 30 adults with confirmed HIV infection, with samples collected serially over a mean of approximately six years (range 1-12). Among the 30 to 35 participants with HIV, eleven were female. No cross-contamination during QIAcube processing turned up in test extractions that ran a monoclonal T-cell line alongside some 34 polyclonal samples.

Note on this clone: Its antigen specificity is not known. Qualities for individual bases were not recorded, and no much larger clone is one base off.

The immunoSEQ hsTCRB v3.0 assay was used at survey level resolution to sequence the TRB variable region. The target sequencing depth for TRB was roughly 35,000-50,000 T-cell genomes per sample. An Illumina MiSeq with a v3 150-cycle kit was used to sequence the pooled TRB libraries. The study's processing was this. Analysis of repertoires was carried out in R inside a reproducible Nextflow workflow spanning QC, data transformation and analysis. LymphoSeq2, an R package for exploring AIRR-Seq data, was used to implement the custom analyses. After excluding several samples that yielded fewer than 5000 total TRB sequences, approximately 180 HIV repertoires remained for analysis. Among the roughly 200 retained HIV repertoires, around 60 were collected before ART initiation and approximately 130 were collected after ART initiation. Repertoires were downsampled to 5000 TRB nucleotide sequences, with summary statistics averaged over 100 downsampling iterations. Only TRB sequences with CDR3 regions of at least seven amino acids were retained for analysis. Diversity was measured with a Shannon entropy-derived clonality score and the Gini coefficient. In the repertoire networks, any two of the top 5000 CDR3 amino acid sequences were linked whenever the two sequences differed by an edit distance of one. For TRB CDR3 amino acid sequences, antigen specificity groups and MHC restriction were predicted with GLIPH2. To flag known CMV, EBV, HIV or tissue antigen associations, CDR3 amino acid sequences were matched against VDJdb and McPAS-TCR. Pre-ART, post-ART and control groups were compared with Wilcoxon signed-rank tests and Holm-Bonferroni correction. This is the immuneACCESS table as TCRdb keeps it, with only in-frame sequences that have V and J called. A part of the clones is gone; compared with another copy, unresolved V genes explain less than half, and the rest is unexplained. V and J calls and clone size come straight from that table; D and trimming were deduced from the DNA. The table for this sample lists 15,000 to 20,000 clones; about 86% of them were counted only once. The top ten constitute more than 7% of the sample.

General conclusions and limits of the study: Expanded TRB clones identified before ART initiation dominated the repertoire across all time points, though the dominance fluctuated and decreased in many PLHIV after ART. The samples were dated from about 2004 to 2018, and the ART regimens that were used may be less effective than current ART regimens. Inferences about post-ART repertoire changes are limited because no data were available on ART adherence, viral resistance or therapy changes. Because cell numbers in pre-ART samples were limited, unsorted PBMC were profiled instead of sorted CD4+ and CD8+ T cells. A significant increase in TRB diversity was found to be associated with ART initiation, although TRB diversity was observed to remain significantly below that of transplant donor controls even after long-term ART. Because PBMC availability was limited, only the TCR beta chain was sequenced, with no alpha chain pairing. CDR3 length ranges in HIV repertoires were narrower than in controls, and network structure suggested an antigen-experienced repertoire with only a slight naive shift after ART.

CDR1 is given as SEHNR and CDR2 as FQNEAQ, both from the germline V gene (reference sequence). The V and J ends are trimmed by 1 base and 9 bases, leaving 7 bases between them. The CDR3 goes from the cysteine to the phenylalanine over 12 residues. The retained sequence is limited to the CDR3, 36 bases, with the frame set at the first base. Inclusion was restricted to participants for whom at least one PBMC sample before ART initiation and at least two post-ART samples were available. All participants with HIV were treated in the United States of America. Before DNA extraction, cryopreserved samples of 1-10 million PBMC were thawed and washed. At the time of the earliest PBMC sample for each participant with HIV, ages ranged from roughly 23 to 60 years. Per participant, PBMC samples came from 1-4 timepoints prior to ART initiation and 2-8 timepoints following ART initiation, for a median of 7 samples. Serial HIV viral load, CD4+ T-cell count, ART history and demographic data were obtained for every participant. Genomic DNA was extracted from unsorted PBMC with a Qiagen kit on a QIAcube, with processing performed in batches of 12 samples.

The chain is made from TRBV7-9 and TRBJ2-1, and perhaps TRBD2 as D gene, on 5 matching bases. Sequenced here: unsorted PBMCs, sampled 0.1 years after starting antiretroviral therapy. The clonotype originates from a man younger than 35 with HIV. The nucleotides are TGTGCCAGCAGCTTAGGGACTCCTGAGCAGTTCTTC. It specifies CASSLGTPEQFF.